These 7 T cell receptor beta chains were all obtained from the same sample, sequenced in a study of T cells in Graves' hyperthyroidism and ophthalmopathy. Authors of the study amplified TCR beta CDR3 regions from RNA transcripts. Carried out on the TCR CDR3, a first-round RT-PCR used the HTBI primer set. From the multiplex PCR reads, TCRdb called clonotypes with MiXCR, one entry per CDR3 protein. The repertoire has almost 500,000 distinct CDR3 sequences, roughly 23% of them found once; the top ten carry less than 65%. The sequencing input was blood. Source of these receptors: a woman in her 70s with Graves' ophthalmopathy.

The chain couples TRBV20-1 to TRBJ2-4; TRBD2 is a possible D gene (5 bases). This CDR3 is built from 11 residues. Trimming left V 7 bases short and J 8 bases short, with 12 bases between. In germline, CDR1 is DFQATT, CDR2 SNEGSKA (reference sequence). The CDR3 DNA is TGCAGTGTCGGAGGTCCTGACATTCAGTACTTC. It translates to CSVGGPDIQYF.

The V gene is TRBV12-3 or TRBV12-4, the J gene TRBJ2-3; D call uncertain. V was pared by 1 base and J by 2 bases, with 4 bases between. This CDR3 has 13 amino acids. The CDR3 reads CASSLGATDTQYF. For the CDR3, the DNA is TGTGCCAGCAGTTTAGGGGCCACAGATACGCAGTATTTT.

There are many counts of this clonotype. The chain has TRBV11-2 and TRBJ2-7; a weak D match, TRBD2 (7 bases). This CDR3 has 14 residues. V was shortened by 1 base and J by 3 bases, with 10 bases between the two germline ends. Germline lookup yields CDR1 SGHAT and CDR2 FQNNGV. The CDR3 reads CASSLVGGGYEQYF. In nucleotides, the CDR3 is TGTGCCAGCAGCTTAGTGGGAGGGGGCTACGAGCAGTACTTC.

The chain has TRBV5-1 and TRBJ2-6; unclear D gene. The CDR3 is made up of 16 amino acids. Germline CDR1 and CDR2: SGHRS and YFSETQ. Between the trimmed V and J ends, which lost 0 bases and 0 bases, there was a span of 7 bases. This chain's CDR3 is CASSLGQSSGANVLTF. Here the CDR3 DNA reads TGCGCCAGCAGCTTGGGTCAGAGCTCTGGGGCCAACGTCCTGACTTTC. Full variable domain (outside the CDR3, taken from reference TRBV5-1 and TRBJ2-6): KAGVTQTPRYLIKTRGQQVTLSCSPISGHRSVSWYQQTPGQGLQFLFEYFSETQRNKGNFPGRFSGRQFSNSRSEMNVSTLELGDSALYLCASSLGQSSGANVLTFGAGSRLTVL.

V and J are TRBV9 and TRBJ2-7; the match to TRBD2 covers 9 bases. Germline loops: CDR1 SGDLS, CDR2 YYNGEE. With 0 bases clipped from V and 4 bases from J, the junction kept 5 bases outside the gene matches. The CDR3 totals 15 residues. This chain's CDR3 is CASSVDPSGTYEQYF. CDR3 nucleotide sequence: TGTGCCAGCAGCGTAGATCCTAGCGGGACTTACGAGCAGTACTTC.

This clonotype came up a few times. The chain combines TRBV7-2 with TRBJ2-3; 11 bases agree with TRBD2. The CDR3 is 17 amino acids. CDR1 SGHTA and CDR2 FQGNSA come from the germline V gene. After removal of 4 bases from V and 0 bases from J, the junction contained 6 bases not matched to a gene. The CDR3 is CASSSPTSGKSTDTQYF. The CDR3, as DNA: TGTGCCAGCAGCTCCCCGACTAGCGGGAAGAGCACAGATACGCAGTATTTT.

This chain's CDR3 is CASSVEGQGETQYF. The CDR3, as DNA: TGTGCCAGCAGCGTGGAGGGGCAGGGGGAGACCCAGTACTTC. The V gene is TRBV9, the J gene TRBJ2-5; either TRBD1 or TRBD2 may fit D (6 bases each). CDR3 length equals 14 residues. The V end lost 2 bases, the J end lost 5 bases, and 13 bases lay between the germline ends. CDR1 and CDR2 from the germline V gene are SGDLS and YYNGEE.